These 12 T cell receptor beta chains were all obtained from the same sample, sequenced in a study of CD8+CD57+ T cells in acquired aplastic anemia. Genomic DNA served as template for TCR beta VDJ and CDR3 profiling. TCRdb fed the reads into MiXCR, producing one record per CDR3 protein. The sample shows just over 200,000 distinct CDR3 sequences, more than 55% of them seen only once. Flow cytometry had shown expanded CD8+CD57+ cells in the patients chosen for sequencing. Sample: sorted CD4+, CD8+, or CD8+CD57+ T cells (not recorded which) from PBMCs. The origin of the receptors is a human donor with aplastic anemia.

This chain connects TRBV20-1 to TRBJ2-1; no firm D call. The CDR3 spans 15 residues. Germline V gives CDR1 DFQATT, CDR2 SNEGSKA (reference sequence). Trimming pared 6 bases from V and 1 base from J, leaving 16 bases between. The CDR3 is CSAANPISSYNEQFF. The CDR3 nucleotides are TGCAGTGCCGCGAACCCTATCTCATCCTACAATGAGCAGTTCTTC.

The V and J genes are TRBV7-2 and TRBJ1-5, with a weak D call TRBD1 (6 bases). In germline, CDR1 is SGHTA, CDR2 FQGNSA. The CDR3 is made up of 16 amino acids. V gave up 5 bases and J gave up 6 bases, with 20 bases separating them. The DNA for the CDR3 is TGTGCCAGCAGCAGGGGGTGGGGTTCGAGAAGTCAGCCCCAGCATTTT. It encodes CASSRGWGSRSQPQHF. Using reference TRBV7-2 and TRBJ1-5 for the parts outside the CDR3, the full variable domain is GAGVSQSPSNKVTEKGKDVELRCDPISGHTALYWYRQSLGQGLEFLIYFQGNSAPDKSGLPSDRFSAERTGGSVSTLTIQRTQQEDSAVYLCASSRGWGSRSQPQHFGDGTRLSIL.

This clonotype was detected many times. V and J are TRBV9 and TRBJ2-5; the D call may be TRBD1 or TRBD2 (5 bases each). V gave up 0 bases and J gave up 4 bases, with 16 bases separating them. This CDR3 is built from 16 residues. CDR1 and CDR2 (germline): SGDLS, YYNGEE. This CDR3 is CASSVEAGPGSETQYF. DNA for the CDR3: TGTGCCAGCAGCGTAGAGGCAGGGCCGGGATCAGAGACCCAGTACTTC.

The chain recombines TRBV10-3 with TRBJ1-1; D call uncertain. V lost 2 bases and J lost 1, with 8 bases in between. This CDR3 has 14 residues. Germline loops: CDR1 ENHRY, CDR2 SYGVKD. CDR3 bases: TGTGCCATCAGTGAGCGGGGAGGGAACACTGAAGCTTTCTTT. The encoded protein is CAISERGGNTEAFF.

The rearrangement links TRBV15 to TRBJ1-6, with TRBD1 matching 8 bases. The CDR3 extends over 13 amino acids. The trim removed 8 bases at V and 5 bases at J, leaving 2 bases unmatched. Germline V gives CDR1 LNHNV, CDR2 YYDKDF (reference sequence). In nucleotides, the CDR3 is TGTGCCACCCGGACAGGGAATAATTCACCCCTCCACTTT. It translates to CATRTGNNSPLHF.

V and J are TRBV5-8 and TRBJ1-6; 8 bases match TRBD1. The CDR3 runs to 16 residues. Germline V gene sequence: CDR1 SGHTS, CDR2 YDEGEE. J was trimmed by 6 bases and V by 4 bases; bases with no gene match: 9. CDR3 region: CASSLGTGSANSPLHF. CDR3 coding DNA: TGTGCCAGCAGCCTGGGGACAGGATCGGCTAATTCACCCCTCCACTTT.

The chain joins TRBV7-3 to TRBJ1-6; D may be TRBD1 (5 bases). V lost 4 bases to trimming and J lost 14 bases, with 21 bases between them. The V gene's germline CDR1 is SGHTA and CDR2 FQGTGA. The CDR3 is 15 amino acids. The CDR3 DNA reads TGTGCCAGCAGCTCCACAGGCGCGTTGGGGTCAACCCTCCACTTT. Its protein is CASSSTGALGSTLHF.

V usage is TRBV9 and J usage is TRBJ2-3; D is perhaps TRBD1 (6 bases). This CDR3 spans 14 amino acids. Trimming removed 1 base from V and 4 bases from J, with 10 bases in between. CDR1 is SGDLS, CDR2 YYNGEE, per germline. CDR3 sequence (DNA): TGTGCCAGCAGCGTAACAGGGCGGGCAGATACGCAGTATTTT. Translation: CASSVTGRADTQYF.

The rearrangement uses TRBV20-1 and TRBJ2-7; D might be TRBD1 or TRBD2, each matching 5 bases. This CDR3 contains 13 residues. Trimming cost V 2 bases and J 2 bases, with 10 bases left between them. Germline V gene sequence: CDR1 DFQATT, CDR2 SNEGSKA (reference sequence). The CDR3: CSARWDGPYEQYF. The CDR3 DNA follows: TGCAGTGCTAGATGGGACGGCCCCTACGAGCAGTACTTC.

The J gene is TRBJ2-7, the V gene TRBV7-3; 7 nucleotides match TRBD1. Germline-derived CDR1 and CDR2 are SGHTA and FQGTGA. The CDR3 has 17 residues. Losses at the gene ends were 2 bases for V and 2 bases for J; bases not matched to a gene: 12. The CDR3 DNA reads TGTGCCAGCAGCTTATACCCCGACAGGGATTTCCCCTACGAGCAGTACTTC. Translating gives CASSLYPDRDFPYEQYF.

There are a few counts of this clonotype. The CDR3 DNA reads as TGTGCCAGCAGCTTAGGTTTAGTGGGCCTCTCCTACGAGCAGTACTTC. As protein: CASSLGLVGLSYEQYF. This chain connects TRBV7-2 to TRBJ2-7; unclear D gene. V was pared by 1 base and J by 0 bases, with 13 bases between. This CDR3 region has 16 residues. Germline V lookup: CDR1 SGHTA, CDR2 FQGNSA.

CDR3 amino acids: CASSPEDGAVYGYTF. The CDR3 DNA sequence: TGTGCCAGCAGTCCTGAGGACGGAGCTGTCTATGGCTACACCTTC. The chain combines TRBV12-3 or TRBV12-4 with TRBJ1-2; no firm D call. Trimming took 5 bases from V and 4 from J, leaving 17 bases between them. The CDR3 has 15 residues.